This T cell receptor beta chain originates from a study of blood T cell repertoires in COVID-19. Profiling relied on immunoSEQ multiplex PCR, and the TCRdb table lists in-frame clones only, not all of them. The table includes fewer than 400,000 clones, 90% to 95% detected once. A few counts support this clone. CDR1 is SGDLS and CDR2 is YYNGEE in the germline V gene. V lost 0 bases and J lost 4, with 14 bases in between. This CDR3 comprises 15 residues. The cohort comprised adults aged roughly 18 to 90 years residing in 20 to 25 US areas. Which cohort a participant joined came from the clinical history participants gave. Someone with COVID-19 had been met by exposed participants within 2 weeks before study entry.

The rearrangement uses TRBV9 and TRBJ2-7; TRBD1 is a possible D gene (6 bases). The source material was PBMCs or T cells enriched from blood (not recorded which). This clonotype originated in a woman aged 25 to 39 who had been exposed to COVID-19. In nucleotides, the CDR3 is TGTGCCAGCAGCGTAGGAACAGGGAAATTGTACGAGCAGTACTTC. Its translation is CASSVGTGKLYEQYF.